The source of this TCR beta chain is a study of early T cells in non-severe SARS-CoV-2 infection. The CDR3 length is 13 residues. Germline-derived CDR1 and CDR2 are LGHDT and YNNKEL (reference sequence). The ends were cut back, 10 bases at V and 7 bases at J, with 19 bases in the middle. MiXCR, run by TCRdb on the 5' RACE reads, gives a single entry per CDR3 protein. The sample records some 49,000 distinct CDR3 sequences, over 9.5% being singletons. Concerning this clonotype itself: Its antigen is unknown.

Whole-study results and caveats: In VDJdb matching, anti-spike CD8 responses were favored while private and CD4 specificities went missing.

Specimen: whole blood. The receptor was derived from an adult who was a healthcare worker with PCR-confirmed SARS-CoV-2 infection or an uninfected control (not recorded which). V usage is TRBV3-1 and J usage is TRBJ2-5; D could derive from TRBD1 or TRBD2 (5 bases each). DNA of the CDR3: TGTGCCACCTCCGGGAAGGGACCATGGACCCAGTACTTC. It translates to CATSGKGPWTQYF.